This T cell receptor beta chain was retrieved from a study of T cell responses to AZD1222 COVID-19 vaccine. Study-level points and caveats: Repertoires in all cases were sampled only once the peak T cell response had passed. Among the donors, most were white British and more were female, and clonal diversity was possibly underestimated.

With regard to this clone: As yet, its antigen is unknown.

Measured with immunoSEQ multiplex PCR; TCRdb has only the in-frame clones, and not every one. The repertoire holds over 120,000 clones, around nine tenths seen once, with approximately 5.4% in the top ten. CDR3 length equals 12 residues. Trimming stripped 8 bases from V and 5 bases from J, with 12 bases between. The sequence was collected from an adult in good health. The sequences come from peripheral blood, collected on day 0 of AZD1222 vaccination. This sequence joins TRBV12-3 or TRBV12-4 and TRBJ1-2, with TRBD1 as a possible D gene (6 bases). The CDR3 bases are TGTGCCAGCTCTGGACAGCGATATGGCTACACCTTC. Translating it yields CASSGQRYGYTF.